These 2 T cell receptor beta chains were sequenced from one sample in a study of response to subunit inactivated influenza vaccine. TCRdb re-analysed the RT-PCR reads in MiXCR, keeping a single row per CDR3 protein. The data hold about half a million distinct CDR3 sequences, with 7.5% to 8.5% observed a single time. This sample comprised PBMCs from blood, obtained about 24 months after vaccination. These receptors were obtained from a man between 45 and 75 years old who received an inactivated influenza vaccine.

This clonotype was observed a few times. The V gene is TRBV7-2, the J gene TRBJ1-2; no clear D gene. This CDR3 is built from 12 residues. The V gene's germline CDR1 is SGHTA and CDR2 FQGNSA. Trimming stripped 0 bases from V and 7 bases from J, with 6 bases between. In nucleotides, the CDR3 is TGTGCCAGCAGCTTAGCGCTGCTTGGCTACACCTTC. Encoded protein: CASSLALLGYTF.

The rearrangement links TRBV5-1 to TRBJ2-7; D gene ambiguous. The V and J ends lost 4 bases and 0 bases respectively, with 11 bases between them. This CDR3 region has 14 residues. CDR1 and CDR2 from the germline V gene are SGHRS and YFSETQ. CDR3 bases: TGCGCCAGCAGCGTGTCTTGGGGCTCCTACGAGCAGTACTTC. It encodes CASSVSWGSYEQYF.